The present entry profiles one T cell receptor (beta chain) with its context. Measured with immunoSEQ multiplex PCR; TCRdb has only the in-frame clones, and not every one. This table holds around 170,000 clones, 88% found once. This sample was taken from a study of radiation and T cells in renal cell carcinoma. Trimming took 4 bases from V and 0 from J, leaving 13 bases between them. The CDR3 totals 16 residues. CDR1 and CDR2 from the germline V gene are LGHNA and YNFKEQ. As for time point: blood 4 weeks post-SBRT, at nephrectomy. Specified treatment: 15 Gy SBRT to primary tumor, nephrectomy 4 weeks later.

The rearrangement joins TRBV4-2 to TRBJ2-4; the D call may be TRBD1 or TRBD2 (5 bases each). The receptor comes from a woman between 50 and 59 years old with renal cell carcinoma. Sequenced here: blood, sampled from a patient whose treatment included radiotherapy and nephrectomy. The CDR3 protein is CASSRLQEEAKNIQYF. The DNA of the CDR3 is TGTGCCAGCAGCCGACTACAGGAGGAAGCCAAAAACATTCAGTACTTC.